A single sample is the source of the 26 T cell receptor beta chains below, sequenced in a study of blood T cell repertoires in COVID-19. Only in-frame clones appear in the TCRdb table, and some are missing; sequencing was by immunoSEQ multiplex PCR. The data contain 130,000 to 150,000 clones, over 75% of them singletons. The sequenced sample consisted of PBMCs or T cells enriched from blood (not recorded which). Every receptor here comes from a woman aged 25 to 39 with acute COVID-19.

The rearrangement uses TRBV9 and TRBJ1-2; no clear D gene. V dropped 0 bases and J dropped 4 bases, with 7 bases sitting between them. Germline V CDR1 and CDR2: SGDLS, YYNGEE. The CDR3 loop spans 13 amino acids. The CDR3 DNA follows: TGTGCCAGCAGCGTAGTGGCGGCCTATGGCTACACCTTC. It translates to CASSVVAAYGYTF.

This sequence joins TRBV18 and TRBJ1-2, with 9 bases identical to TRBD1. Germline loops: CDR1 KGHSH, CDR2 LQKENI. The CDR3 is 15 residues long. The V gene end was trimmed by 0 bases and the J gene end by 4 bases; junction bases not matched to a gene: 3. The CDR3 is CASSPPGTGSYGYTF. The DNA of the CDR3 is TGTGCCAGCTCACCACCGGGGACAGGGAGCTATGGCTACACCTTC.

The CDR3 loop reads CASSLGTGGSRGAQYEQYF. The CDR3 nucleotides read TGTGCCAGCAGCTTAGGGACAGGGGGATCCCGCGGAGCCCAATACGAGCAGTACTTC. The V call is TRBV7-2, the J call TRBJ2-7, with TRBD1 matching 10 bases. In germline, CDR1 is SGHTA, CDR2 FQGNSA. The CDR3 is made up of 19 amino acids. V lost 1 base and J lost 4; bases outside the gene matches: 16. The full variable domain, in which reference TRBV7-2 and TRBJ2-7 provide the parts outside the CDR3, is GAGVSQSPSNKVTEKGKDVELRCDPISGHTALYWYRQSLGQGLEFLIYFQGNSAPDKSGLPSDRFSAERTGGSVSTLTIQRTQQEDSAVYLCASSLGTGGSRGAQYEQYFGPGTRLTVT.

The chain employs TRBV5-5 and TRBJ2-3; 9 bases line up with TRBD2. Per the germline V gene, CDR1 is SGHKS and CDR2 is YYEKEE (reference sequence). The CDR3 contains 16 residues. J was trimmed by 0 bases and V by 4 bases; bases with no gene match: 6. CDR3 amino acids: CASSLTSGISTDTQYF. As DNA, the CDR3 is TGTGCCAGCAGCCTGACTAGCGGAATTAGCACAGATACGCAGTATTTT.

The CDR3 sequence is CASSRGTGTGGYNEQFF. CDR3 bases: TGTGCCAGCAGTCGGGGCACCGGGACAGGGGGCTACAATGAGCAGTTCTTC. The chain couples TRBV6-2 or TRBV6-3 to TRBJ2-1, with 11 bases lining up with TRBD1. Losses at the gene ends were 5 bases for V and 3 bases for J; bases not matched to a gene: 9. The CDR3 totals 17 residues. CDR1 is MNHEY and CDR2 is SVGEGT in the germline V gene.

V gene TRBV3-1 (or the pseudogene TRBV3-2) combines with J gene TRBJ1-1, with 9 bases identical to TRBD1. This CDR3 contains 14 residues. V lost 4 bases, J lost 6 bases, and 6 bases stayed unmatched. Germline V gives CDR1 LGHDT, CDR2 YNNKEL (reference sequence). The CDR3 DNA follows: TGTGCCAGCAGCCGCCGGGACAGGGCGTCTGAAGCTTTCTTT. Encoded protein: CASSRRDRASEAFF.

The chain carries TRBV29-1 and TRBJ1-2; D unclear. V dropped 7 bases and J dropped 4 bases, with 13 bases sitting between them. This CDR3 has 12 amino acids. Germline lookup yields CDR1 SQVTM and CDR2 ANQGSEA. DNA of the CDR3: TGCAGCGCGCAGGAAAATGGCTATGGCTACACCTTC. Translation: CSAQENGYGYTF.

This chain links TRBV4-3 with TRBJ2-5; 10 positions match TRBD2. V shed 3 bases and J 2 bases; nucleotides not matched to a gene: 12. The CDR3 has 18 residues. Looked up from germline, CDR1 is LGHNA and CDR2 is YSLEER. This CDR3 reads CASSQRSTGTSAQETQYF. The CDR3 region has the DNA TGCGCCAGCAGCCAGCGTTCGACCGGGACTAGCGCACAAGAGACCCAGTACTTC.

The V call is TRBV30, the J call TRBJ1-1; no clear D. Germline CDR1 and CDR2: GTSNPN and SVGIG (reference sequence). The ends were cut back, 1 base at V and 1 base at J, with 7 bases in the middle. This CDR3 contains 13 residues. The CDR3 nucleotides are TGTGCCTGGAGTGATGGGCGGAACACTGAAGCTTTCTTT. Protein product: CAWSDGRNTEAFF.

The chain combines TRBV7-9 with TRBJ2-1; TRBD2 aligns across 7 bases. Germline CDR1 SEHNR, CDR2 FQNEAQ (reference sequence). This CDR3 comprises 15 residues. Trimming removed 4 bases from V and 7 bases from J; junction bases left unmatched: 10. CDR3 sequence: CASSSLWEGTNEQFF. CDR3 bases: TGTGCCAGCAGCTCCCTTTGGGAGGGCACGAATGAGCAGTTCTTC.

The CDR3 DNA reads as TGTGCCAGCAGTTTTATTGGGGGGGAGCAGTTCTTC. Residues: CASSFIGGEQFF. V gene TRBV27 combines with J gene TRBJ2-1, with D maybe TRBD2 (6 bases). The germline V gene encodes CDR1 MNHEY and CDR2 SMNVEV (reference sequence). CDR3 length: 12 amino acids. With 3 bases removed from V and 10 bases from J, the gap between germline ends came to 10 bases.

V usage is TRBV12-2 and J usage is TRBJ2-7; the table names TRBD1, a call not compared with the DNA. TRBV12-2 is described as a pseudogene. This CDR3 has 16 residues. CDR3 DNA sequence: TGTGCAAGTCGCTTAGATCGACAGGGGGCATTCCACGAGCAGTACTTC. Translating it yields CASRLDRQGAFHEQYF.

This chain uses TRBV7-2 with TRBJ1-6; no clear D. CDR3 length equals 17 residues. Germline loops: CDR1 SGHTA, CDR2 FQGNSA. V lost 5 bases and J 4 bases, leaving 18 bases between the germline ends. Here the CDR3 DNA reads TGTGCCAGCAGCCCCGTCGGGGAGGTCAGATATAATTCACCCCTCCACTTT. Encoded protein: CASSPVGEVRYNSPLHF.

This chain uses TRBV28 with TRBJ2-7; 9 nucleotides match TRBD1. With V trimmed by 7 bases and J by 5 bases, 9 bases remained unmatched. CDR3 length: 14 amino acids. CDR1 and CDR2 from the germline V gene are MDHEN and SYDVKM. The CDR3 DNA reads as TGTGCCAGCAAATCCGGGACAGGGCCCGACGAGCAGTACTTC. Translation: CASKSGTGPDEQYF.

This chain joins TRBV30 and TRBJ2-1; 12 positions match TRBD2. There are 17 residues in the CDR3. The germline V gene encodes CDR1 GTSNPN and CDR2 SVGIG (reference sequence). V lost 1 base and J lost 4; bases outside the gene matches: 8. CDR3 sequence: CAWSGGLAGWGYNEQFF. The CDR3, as DNA: TGTGCCTGGAGTGGCGGACTAGCGGGGTGGGGATACAATGAGCAGTTCTTC.

The chain has TRBV19 and TRBJ1-4; tentative D call: TRBD1 (5 bases). The CDR3 loop spans 16 amino acids. V lost 8 bases and J 0 bases, leaving 16 bases between the germline ends. The V gene's germline CDR1 is LNHDA and CDR2 SQIVND (reference sequence). The CDR3 DNA follows: TGTGCCAGTCAGACAGTCGGATCCCCAACTAATGAAAAACTGTTTTTT. It yields the protein CASQTVGSPTNEKLFF.

This chain connects TRBV9 to TRBJ2-7; a weak D match, TRBD2 (5 bases). Trimming took 0 bases from V and 3 from J, leaving 19 bases between them. The CDR3 contains 17 residues. Germline V gene data show CDR1 as SGDLS and CDR2 as YYNGEE. As DNA, the CDR3 is TGTGCCAGCAGCGTAGCTCCCGGGGTCGGTTTTGGCTACGAGCAGTACTTC. Its translation: CASSVAPGVGFGYEQYF.

The chain links TRBV5-1 to TRBJ2-1; D is possibly TRBD2 (6 bases). There are 16 residues in the CDR3. CDR1 is SGHRS, CDR2 YFSETQ, per germline. Trimming took off 1 base at V and 0 bases at J, with 11 bases between the two ends. The CDR3 reads CASSLTSLSSYNEQFF. Written as DNA, the CDR3 is TGCGCCAGCAGCTTGACTAGCTTAAGCTCCTACAATGAGCAGTTCTTC.

This sequence joins TRBV2 and TRBJ1-4; 9 bases agree with TRBD1. From germline, CDR1 is SNHLY and CDR2 FYNNEI. V gave up 8 bases and J gave up 8 bases; unmatched junction bases: 15. The CDR3 sequence is 16 residues long. The CDR3 coding sequence is TGTGCCAGCGAGAGGACCGGGACAGGGCCACAAGAAAAACTGTTTTTT. Its translation: CASERTGTGPQEKLFF.

In its sample, this clone was seen a few times. V is TRBV5-4 and J is TRBJ2-5, with 9 bases identical to TRBD2. V lost 4 bases, J lost 3 bases, and 19 bases stayed unmatched. Per germline, CDR1 SGHNT and CDR2 YYREEE (reference sequence). The CDR3 length is 19 residues. CDR3 sequence reads: CASSPLLAGETPTEETQYF. The CDR3 DNA reads as TGTGCCAGCAGCCCCTTATTAGCGGGAGAAACCCCGACGGAAGAGACCCAGTACTTC.

V gene TRBV30 combines with J gene TRBJ1-2, with D possibly matching TRBD1 (5 bases). V was shortened by 3 bases and J by 8 bases, with 19 bases between the two germline ends. The CDR3 runs to 14 residues. Germline V lookup: CDR1 GTSNPN, CDR2 SVGIG (reference sequence). The CDR3 DNA is TGTGCCTGGAGGGCTAATAGGGGATTCGGAGGCTACACCTTC. Amino acids: CAWRANRGFGGYTF.

The CDR3 nucleotides read TGTGCCACCAGTGATTCTGACAGGGACTATGGCTACACCTTC. Translated, it gives CATSDSDRDYGYTF. The chain links TRBV24-1 to TRBJ1-2; 7 bases fit TRBD1. The CDR3 loop spans 14 amino acids. Germline V gives CDR1 KGHDR, CDR2 SFDVKD. The V segment lost 2 bases and the J segment 3 bases; nucleotides outside the gene matches: 2.

This sequence joins TRBV4-1 and TRBJ2-1, with 7 bases aligning to TRBD1. The CDR3 is made up of 16 amino acids. Germline-derived CDR1 and CDR2 are MGHRA and YSYEKL. V lost 0 bases, J lost 9 bases, and 11 bases stayed unmatched. CDR3 DNA sequence: TGCGCCAGCAGCCAAGATATGTTTGTCACAGGGGTTGAGCAGTTCTTC. Amino acids: CASSQDMFVTGVEQFF.

This clone appeared a few times. V is TRBV6-5 and J is TRBJ1-1; TRBD1 is a possible D gene (5 bases). There are 15 residues in the CDR3. Germline V gives CDR1 MNHEY, CDR2 SVGAGI. Trimming removed 1 base from V and 0 bases from J, with 9 bases in between. Written as DNA, the CDR3 is TGTGCCAGCAGTTACTTGGCAGGGATGAACACTGAAGCTTTCTTT. It encodes CASSYLAGMNTEAFF.

V and J are TRBV30 and TRBJ2-3; possibly TRBD1 for D (5 bases). The CDR3 contains 15 residues. Germline CDR1 and CDR2: GTSNPN and SVGIG (reference sequence). Trimming pared 0 bases from V and 4 bases from J, leaving 14 bases between. CDR3 region: CAWSVHLAGSDTQYF. In nucleotides, the CDR3 is TGTGCCTGGAGTGTACATCTGGCAGGGTCAGATACGCAGTATTTT.

The chain combines TRBV10-3 with TRBJ2-5; 7 nucleotides agree with TRBD1. Germline V gene sequence: CDR1 ENHRY, CDR2 SYGVKD. The CDR3 contains 13 residues. After removal of 5 bases from V and 2 bases from J, the junction contained 2 bases not matched to a gene. The CDR3 region is CAISYRGQETQYF. CDR3 DNA: TGTGCCATCAGTTACAGGGGTCAAGAGACCCAGTACTTC.